These 27 T cell receptor beta chains were sequenced from one sample in a study of blood T cells in healthy people across ages. Then a second PCR, running roughly 7 to 11 cycles, was carried out with a sample-barcoded 5' primer and a J-beta primer mix. A single record per CDR3 protein comes from TCRdb applying MiXCR to the 5' RACE reads. The table has fewer than 1,000,000 distinct CDR3 sequences, under 45% seen once. The sequencing input was blood. Source of these receptors: a man in his sixties in good health.

J is TRBJ1-1 and V is TRBV20-1; a possible D gene is TRBD1 (5 bases). The V gene lost 4 bases and the J gene lost 1 base, with 13 bases spanning the gap. The germline gives CDR1 DFQATT, CDR2 SNEGSKA (reference sequence). This CDR3 is built from 14 residues. The chain's CDR3 is CSATGGGRNTEAFF. The CDR3 nucleotides are TGCAGTGCTACGGGGGGTGGGAGGAACACTGAAGCTTTCTTT.

The chain uses TRBV6-2 or TRBV6-3 and TRBJ2-7; D is possibly TRBD1 (6 bases). The germline V gene has CDR1 MNHEY and CDR2 SVGEGT. This CDR3 region has 16 residues. V was clipped by 6 bases and J by 3 bases, with 21 bases between them. For the CDR3, the DNA is TGTGCCAGCAGAAAGCTCCCGGGAAGGGGGATCTACGAGCAGTACTTC. It specifies CASRKLPGRGIYEQYF.

This clonotype was recorded only once. The chain has TRBV12-3 or TRBV12-4 and TRBJ1-2, with 7 bases fitting TRBD1. Trimming removed 6 bases from V and 9 bases from J; junction bases left unmatched: 7. The CDR3 runs 12 residues. CDR3 sequence: CASSTRGYSYTF. In nucleotides, the CDR3 is TGTGCCAGCAGCACCAGGGGGTATAGCTACACCTTC.

The chain combines TRBV30 with TRBJ1-1; the D is unclear. CDR3 size: 14 residues. Trimming took off 2 bases at V and 1 base at J, with 11 bases between the two ends. Germline V CDR1 and CDR2: GTSNPN, SVGIG (reference sequence). The CDR3 bases are TGTGCCTGGAGTCCTAGACACCGGAACACTGAAGCTTTCTTT. Its translation: CAWSPRHRNTEAFF.

This clonotype was found a few times. The chain uses TRBV25-1 and TRBJ1-2; D call uncertain. Germline CDR1 is MGHDK and CDR2 is SYGVNS. Trimming removed 4 bases from V and 2 bases from J, with 8 bases in between. The CDR3 length is 13 residues. The CDR3 DNA reads as TGTGCCAGCAGTGCCCAGGTCAACTATGGCTACACCTTC. Protein: CASSAQVNYGYTF.

This clonotype was counted a few times. CDR3 region: CASSQDRPGEQYF. For the CDR3, the DNA is TGTGCCAGCAGCCAAGACAGGCCTGGGGAGCAGTACTTC. V is TRBV3-1 and J is TRBJ2-7; no firm D call. The CDR3 contains 13 residues. The germline CDR1 and CDR2 sequences are LGHDT and YNNKEL (reference sequence). Deletions cut 0 bases from V and 7 bases from J, with 10 bases between.

The CDR3 region has the DNA TGTGCCAGCAGTGAATATGGCTACACCTTC. Amino acid sequence: CASSEYGYTF. The genes are TRBV6-1 and TRBJ1-2; D call uncertain. The CDR3 is 10 residues long. The V gene's germline CDR1 is MNHNS and CDR2 SASEGT. V was clipped by 2 bases and J by 5 bases, with 0 bases between them.

The chain uses TRBV5-6 and TRBJ1-2; D is unclear. Germline V gene lookup returns CDR1 SGHDT and CDR2 YYEEEE. The CDR3 spans 14 residues. V gave up 4 bases and J gave up 3 bases, with 13 bases separating them. The CDR3, as DNA: TGTGCCAGCAGCCAAGGCCCACAGTACTATGGCTACACCTTC. This gives the protein CASSQGPQYYGYTF.

The chain employs TRBV18 and TRBJ1-1; perhaps TRBD1 as D (5 bases). This CDR3 spans 15 amino acids. Germline V gene sequence: CDR1 KGHSH, CDR2 LQKENI. V gave up 3 bases and J gave up 2 bases, with 13 bases separating them. The CDR3 DNA reads as TGTGCCAGCTCACCGAACGGGGGAGAAAACACTGAAGCTTTCTTT. Residues: CASSPNGGENTEAFF.

This chain joins TRBV29-1 and TRBJ2-5; D is possibly TRBD2 (7 bases). The DNA end lines up better with TRBJ2-7; the J call may be wrong. This CDR3 spans 14 amino acids. Germline values: CDR1 SQVTM, CDR2 ANQGSEA. The CDR3 loop is CSVGGTTNSYEQYF. The CDR3 DNA sequence: TGCAGCGTGGGGGGGACAACTAACTCCTACGAGCAGTACTTC.

V and J are TRBV7-2 and TRBJ2-7; the D is unclear. V lost 2 bases to trimming and J lost 0 bases, with 8 bases between them. CDR1 SGHTA and CDR2 FQGNSA come from the germline V gene. This CDR3 region has 14 residues. The CDR3 region has the DNA TGTGCCAGCAGCTTATATAACAACTCCTACGAGCAGTACTTC. This gives the protein CASSLYNNSYEQYF.

This clonotype was detected ten times or more. The V call is TRBV7-2, the J call TRBJ2-7, with 9 bases that match TRBD2. The CDR3 spans 15 residues. The trim removed 4 bases at V and 0 bases at J, leaving 4 bases unmatched. Germline V gene data show CDR1 as SGHTA and CDR2 as FQGNSA. CDR3 sequence reads: CASSYERGVSYEQYF. The CDR3 DNA sequence: TGTGCCAGCAGCTACGAGCGGGGGGTCTCCTACGAGCAGTACTTC.

In this sample, this clonotype turned up many times. This may be a read error, as it is one base from a much larger clone. J is TRBJ2-7 and V is TRBV7-2, with TRBD2 as a possible D gene (6 bases). Germline V gives CDR1 SGHTA, CDR2 FQGNSA. The V and J ends lost 5 bases and 4 bases respectively, with 12 bases between them. The CDR3 loop spans 13 amino acids. The chain's CDR3 is CASSASGLYEQYF. The CDR3, as DNA: TGTGCCAGCAGCGCCTCGGGACTTTACGAGCAGTACTTC.

With regard to this clonotype: At one boundary the junction diverges from the germline segment, which might be a read error. The gene calls are TRBV12-3 or TRBV12-4 and TRBJ2-1, with D perhaps TRBD2 (5 bases). This CDR3 has 15 residues. For the CDR3, the DNA is TGTGCCAGCAGTGCCGGGGTCCACTCCTACAATGAGCAGTTCTTT. Protein sequence: CASSAGVHSYNEQFF.

This clonotype came up a few times. This chain connects TRBV4-3 to TRBJ2-7; maybe TRBD1 (5 bases). Germline V gene lookup returns CDR1 LGHNA and CDR2 YSLEER. This CDR3 has 15 residues. The V gene lost 0 bases and the J gene lost 3 bases, with 12 bases spanning the gap. The DNA for the CDR3 is TGCGCCAGCAGCCAAGATCAAGGGGTACTCTACGAGCAGTACTTC. Its translation is CASSQDQGVLYEQYF.

This clonotype was picked up many times. The chain joins TRBV18 to TRBJ2-5; D possibly corresponds to TRBD2 (5 bases). The ends were cut back, 3 bases at V and 0 bases at J, with 11 bases in the middle. CDR3 length equals 15 residues. Germline CDR1 KGHSH, CDR2 LQKENI. The CDR3 DNA reads as TGTGCCAGCTCACCCTACGGACTGGACCAAGAGACCCAGTACTTC. Amino acid sequence: CASSPYGLDQETQYF.

V usage is TRBV6-5 and J usage is TRBJ2-1; TRBD1 matches 7 bases. V dropped 6 bases and J dropped 13; count of bases not matched to a gene: 9. Germline CDR1 MNHEY, CDR2 SVGAGI. CDR3 length: 12 residues. Here the CDR3 DNA reads TGTGCCAGCAGGACAGGGAAAGAGACCCAGTTCTTC. It specifies CASRTGKETQFF.

The chain carries TRBV7-8 and TRBJ2-3; no clear D. V lost 5 bases to trimming and J lost 6 bases, with 9 bases between them. Germline values: CDR1 SGHVS, CDR2 FQNEAQ. The CDR3 spans 12 residues. The CDR3 DNA reads TGTGCCAGCAGCCATAGGCAGGATACGCAGTATTTT. Protein sequence: CASSHRQDTQYF.

This clonotype showed up just a few times. V and J are TRBV7-9 and TRBJ2-7, with D unresolved. The CDR3 consists of 13 residues. V was shortened by 1 base and J by 6 bases, with 10 bases between the two germline ends. Germline CDR1 is SEHNR and CDR2 is FQNEAQ (reference sequence). The CDR3 is CASSLGPQGEQYF. CDR3 sequence (DNA): TGTGCCAGCAGCTTAGGACCCCAAGGCGAGCAGTACTTC.

This clonotype appeared a few times. The rearrangement uses TRBV7-2 and TRBJ2-1, with a possible D match to TRBD1 (5 bases). CDR3 length: 14 amino acids. The germline CDR1 and CDR2 sequences are SGHTA and FQGNSA. Trimming pared 4 bases from V and 8 bases from J, leaving 15 bases between. The CDR3 protein is CASSYDSLGHEQFF. The CDR3, as DNA: TGTGCCAGCAGCTACGACAGCCTTGGTCATGAGCAGTTCTTC.

The table lists this clonotype with many counts. This chain joins TRBV29-1 and TRBJ2-1, with 10 nucleotides matching TRBD1. J lost 7 bases, V lost 1 base, and 4 bases had no gene match. Germline CDR1 and CDR2: SQVTM and ANQGSEA. The CDR3 covers 14 residues. The CDR3 here is CSVEGQGAGNEQFF. The CDR3, as DNA: TGCAGCGTTGAAGGACAGGGGGCGGGAAATGAGCAGTTCTTC.

The chain uses TRBV18 and TRBJ1-1; D ambiguous. The CDR3 runs to 16 residues. Trimming took off 2 bases at V and 3 bases at J, with 16 bases between the two ends. The germline V gene has CDR1 KGHSH and CDR2 LQKENI. CDR3 bases: TGTGCCAGCTCACCAGTTCAGGTCCACGGGGACACTGAAGCTTTCTTT. This encodes CASSPVQVHGDTEAFF. The full variable domain, completed using reference TRBV18 and TRBJ1-1, is NAGVMQNPRHLVRRRGQEARLRCSPMKGHSHVYWYRQLPEEGLKFMVYLQKENIIDESGMPKERFSAEFPKEGPSILRIQQVVRGDSAAYFCASSPVQVHGDTEAFFGQGTRLTVV.

The chain links TRBV20-1 to TRBJ2-3, with unresolved D. CDR1 DFQATT and CDR2 SNEGSKA come from the germline V gene (reference sequence). The CDR3 runs 14 residues. Deletions cut 4 bases from V and 0 bases from J, with 11 bases between. The CDR3 DNA reads as TGCAGTGCTAACCCGTCGACTAGCACAGATACGCAGTATTTT. It specifies CSANPSTSTDTQYF.

The chain combines TRBV7-2 with TRBJ2-1, with D unclear. The germline CDR1 and CDR2 sequences are SGHTA and FQGNSA. The CDR3 consists of 14 residues. The V and J ends lost 1 base and 5 bases respectively, with 9 bases between them. CDR3 sequence: CASSLGTSDNEQFF. The CDR3 DNA sequence: TGTGCCAGCAGCTTAGGGACCAGCGACAATGAGCAGTTCTTC.

This chain uses TRBV30 with TRBJ2-1; D uncertain. CDR1 is GTSNPN, CDR2 SVGIG, per germline (reference sequence). V was pared by 2 bases and J by 8 bases, with 10 bases between. The CDR3 runs 12 residues. The CDR3 DNA reads TGTGCCTGGAGTCTCGGGCTAGATGAGCAGTTCTTC. Its translation is CAWSLGLDEQFF.

The V gene is TRBV6-5, the J gene TRBJ1-1, with D maybe TRBD1 (6 bases). Between the trimmed V and J ends, which lost 5 bases and 7 bases, there was a span of 23 bases. This CDR3 is 16 amino acids long. Germline CDR1 reads MNHEY; CDR2 reads SVGAGI. CDR3 DNA: TGTGCCAGCAGTCCTTTTGGGACAAGAGCAATCCATGAAGCTTTCTTT. It is translated as CASSPFGTRAIHEAFF.

This chain connects TRBV29-1 to TRBJ1-4; TRBD1 aligns across 8 bases. CDR1 is SQVTM, CDR2 ANQGSEA, per germline. V was clipped by 4 bases and J by 8 bases; unmatched bases: 12. CDR3 size: 15 residues. Here the CDR3 DNA reads TGCAGCGTTGGGACAGGGTGGGGTCGAGGGGAAAAACTGTTTTTT. Protein: CSVGTGWGRGEKLFF.